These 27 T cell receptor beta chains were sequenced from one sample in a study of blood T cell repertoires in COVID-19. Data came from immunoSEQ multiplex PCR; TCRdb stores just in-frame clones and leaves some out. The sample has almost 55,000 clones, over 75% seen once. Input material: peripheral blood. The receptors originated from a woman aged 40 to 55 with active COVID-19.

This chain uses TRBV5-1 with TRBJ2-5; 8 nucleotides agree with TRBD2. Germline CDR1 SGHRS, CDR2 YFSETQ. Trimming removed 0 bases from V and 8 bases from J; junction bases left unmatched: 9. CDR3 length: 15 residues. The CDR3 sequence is CASSLAGSGGDTQYF. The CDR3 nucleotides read TGCGCCAGCAGCTTGGCCGGTTCGGGAGGGGATACCCAGTACTTC.

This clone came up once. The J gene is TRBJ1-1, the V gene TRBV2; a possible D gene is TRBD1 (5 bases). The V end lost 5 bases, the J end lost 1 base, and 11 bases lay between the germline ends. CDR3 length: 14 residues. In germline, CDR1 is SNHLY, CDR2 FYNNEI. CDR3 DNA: TGTGCCAGCAGTTTGGGGGGTTCGAACACTGAAGCTTTCTTT. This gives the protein CASSLGGSNTEAFF. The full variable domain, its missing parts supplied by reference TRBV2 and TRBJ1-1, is EPEVTQTPSHQVTQMGQEVILRCVPISNHLYFYWYRQILGQKVEFLVSFYNNEISEKSEIFDDQFSVERPDGSNFTLKIRSTKLEDSAMYFCASSLGGSNTEAFFGQGTRLTVV.

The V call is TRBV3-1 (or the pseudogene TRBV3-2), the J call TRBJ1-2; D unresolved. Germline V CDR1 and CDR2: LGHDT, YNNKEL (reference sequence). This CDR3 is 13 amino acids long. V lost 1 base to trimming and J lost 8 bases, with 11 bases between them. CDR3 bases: TGTGCCAGCAGCCAAGGCCAGTCGTTGGGCTACACCTTC. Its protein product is CASSQGQSLGYTF.

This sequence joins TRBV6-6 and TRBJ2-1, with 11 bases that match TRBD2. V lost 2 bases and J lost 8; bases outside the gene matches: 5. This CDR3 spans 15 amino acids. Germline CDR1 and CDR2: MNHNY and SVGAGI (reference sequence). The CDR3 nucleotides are TGTGCCAGCAGTTACCTAGCGGGGGGTAAGGATGAGCAGTTCTTC. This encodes CASSYLAGGKDEQFF.

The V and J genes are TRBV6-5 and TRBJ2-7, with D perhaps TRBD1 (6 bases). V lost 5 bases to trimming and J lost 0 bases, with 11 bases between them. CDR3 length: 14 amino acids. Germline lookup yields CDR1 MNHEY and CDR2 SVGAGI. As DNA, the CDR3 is TGTGCCAGCAGTAGTACGACAGGCTCCTACGAGCAGTACTTC. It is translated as CASSSTTGSYEQYF.

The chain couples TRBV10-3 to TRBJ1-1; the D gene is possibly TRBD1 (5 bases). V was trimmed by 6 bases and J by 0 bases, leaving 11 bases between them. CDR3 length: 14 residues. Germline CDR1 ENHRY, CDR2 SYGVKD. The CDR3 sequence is CAIRTTAMNTEAFF. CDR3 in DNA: TGTGCCATCAGGACGACAGCCATGAACACTGAAGCTTTCTTT.

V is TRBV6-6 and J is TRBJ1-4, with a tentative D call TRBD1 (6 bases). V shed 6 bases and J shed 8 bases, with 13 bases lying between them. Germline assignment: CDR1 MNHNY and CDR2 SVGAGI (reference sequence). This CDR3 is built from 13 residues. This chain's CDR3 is CASSSGVHEKLFF. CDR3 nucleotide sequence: TGTGCCAGCAGCTCAGGGGTTCACGAAAAACTGTTTTTT.

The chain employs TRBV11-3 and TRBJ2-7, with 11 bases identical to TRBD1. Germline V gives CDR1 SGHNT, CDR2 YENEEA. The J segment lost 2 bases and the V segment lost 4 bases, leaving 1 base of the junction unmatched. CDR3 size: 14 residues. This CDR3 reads CASSSGQGAYEQYF. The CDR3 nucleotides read TGTGCCAGCAGCTCGGGACAGGGGGCCTACGAGCAGTACTTC.

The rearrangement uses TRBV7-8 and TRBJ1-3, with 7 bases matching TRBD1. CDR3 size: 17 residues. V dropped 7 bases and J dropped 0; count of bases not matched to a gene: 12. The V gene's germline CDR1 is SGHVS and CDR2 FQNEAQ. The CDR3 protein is CASTQRLGQSSGNTIYF. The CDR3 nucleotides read TGTGCCAGCACCCAGAGGCTGGGACAGTCCTCTGGAAACACCATATATTTT.

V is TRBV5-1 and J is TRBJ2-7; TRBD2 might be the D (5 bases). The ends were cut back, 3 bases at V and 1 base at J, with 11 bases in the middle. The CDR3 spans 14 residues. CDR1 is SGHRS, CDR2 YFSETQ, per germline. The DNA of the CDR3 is TGCGCCAGCAGCTCCTCCGGCGGGTCCTACGAGCAGTACTTC. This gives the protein CASSSSGGSYEQYF. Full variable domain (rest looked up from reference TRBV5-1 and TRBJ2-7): KAGVTQTPRYLIKTRGQQVTLSCSPISGHRSVSWYQQTPGQGLQFLFEYFSETQRNKGNFPGRFSGRQFSNSRSEMNVSTLELGDSALYLCASSSSGGSYEQYFGPGTRLTVT.

The CDR3 is CSASPTPGMNSPLHF. CDR3 DNA sequence: TGCAGTGCTAGTCCCACCCCGGGGATGAATTCACCCCTCCACTTT. This chain joins TRBV20-1 and TRBJ1-6; unclear D gene. The CDR3 covers 15 residues. The germline CDR1 and CDR2 sequences are DFQATT and SNEGSKA (reference sequence). Between the trimmed V and J ends, which lost 3 bases and 7 bases, there was a span of 16 bases.

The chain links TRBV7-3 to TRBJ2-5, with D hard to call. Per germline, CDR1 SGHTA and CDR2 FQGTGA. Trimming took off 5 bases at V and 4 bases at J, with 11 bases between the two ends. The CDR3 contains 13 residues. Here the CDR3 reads CASSPRIGETQYF. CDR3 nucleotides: TGTGCCAGCAGCCCCAGGATCGGAGAGACCCAGTACTTC.

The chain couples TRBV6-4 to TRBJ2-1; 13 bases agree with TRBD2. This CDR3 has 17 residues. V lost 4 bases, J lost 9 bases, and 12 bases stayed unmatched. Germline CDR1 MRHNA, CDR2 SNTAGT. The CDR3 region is CASSAQPTSGGATEQFF. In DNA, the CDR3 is TGTGCCAGCAGTGCACAACCTACTAGCGGGGGGGCCACTGAGCAGTTCTTC.

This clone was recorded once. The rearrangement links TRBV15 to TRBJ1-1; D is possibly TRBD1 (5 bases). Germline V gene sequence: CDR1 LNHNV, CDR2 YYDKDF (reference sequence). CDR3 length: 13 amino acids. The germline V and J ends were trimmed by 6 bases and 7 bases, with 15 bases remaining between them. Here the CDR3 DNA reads TGTGCCACCAGAGACCGACAGTCTTATGAAGCTTTCTTT. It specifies CATRDRQSYEAFF.

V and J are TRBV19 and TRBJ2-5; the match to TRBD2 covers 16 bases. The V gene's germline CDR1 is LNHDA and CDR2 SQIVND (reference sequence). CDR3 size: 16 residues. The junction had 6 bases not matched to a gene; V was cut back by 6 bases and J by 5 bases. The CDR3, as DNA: TGTGCCAGTAGCTTGGGACTAGCGGGGGGGCAGGAGACCCAGTACTTC. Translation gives CASSLGLAGGQETQYF.

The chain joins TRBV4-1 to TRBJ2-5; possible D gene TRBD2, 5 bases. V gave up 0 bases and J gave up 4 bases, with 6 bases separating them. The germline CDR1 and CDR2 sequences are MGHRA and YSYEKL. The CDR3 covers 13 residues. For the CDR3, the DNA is TGCGCCAGCAGCCAAGATGAGGGAGAGACCCAGTACTTC. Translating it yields CASSQDEGETQYF.

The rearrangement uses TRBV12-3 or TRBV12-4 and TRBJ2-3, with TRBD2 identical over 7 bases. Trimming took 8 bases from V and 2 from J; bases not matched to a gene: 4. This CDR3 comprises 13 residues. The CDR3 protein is CASVGGFTDTQYF. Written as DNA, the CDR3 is TGTGCCAGCGTCGGGGGGTTCACAGATACGCAGTATTTT.

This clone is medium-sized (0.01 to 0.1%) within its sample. CDR3 amino acids: CAISESGSSYEQYF. For the CDR3, the DNA is TGTGCCATCAGTGAGTCAGGGAGCTCCTACGAGCAGTACTTC. This sequence joins TRBV10-3 and TRBJ2-7, with TRBD2 as a possible D gene (5 bases). CDR1 and CDR2 (germline): ENHRY, SYGVKD. The V and J ends lost 0 bases and 0 bases respectively, with 6 bases between them. The CDR3 is 14 amino acids.

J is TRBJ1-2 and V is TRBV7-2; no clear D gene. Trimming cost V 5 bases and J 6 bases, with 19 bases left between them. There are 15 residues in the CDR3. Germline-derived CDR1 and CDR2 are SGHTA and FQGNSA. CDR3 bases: TGTGCCAGCAGCATTAGCACGCTCCGACGGGATGGCTACACCTTC. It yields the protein CASSISTLRRDGYTF.

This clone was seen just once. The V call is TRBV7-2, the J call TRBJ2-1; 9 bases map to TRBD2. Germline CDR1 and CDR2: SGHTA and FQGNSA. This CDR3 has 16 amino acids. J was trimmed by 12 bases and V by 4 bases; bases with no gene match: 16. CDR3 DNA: TGTGCCAGCAGCTCAAGGCTAGCGGGGCAATCCGGGGGGCAGTTCTTC. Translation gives CASSSRLAGQSGGQFF.

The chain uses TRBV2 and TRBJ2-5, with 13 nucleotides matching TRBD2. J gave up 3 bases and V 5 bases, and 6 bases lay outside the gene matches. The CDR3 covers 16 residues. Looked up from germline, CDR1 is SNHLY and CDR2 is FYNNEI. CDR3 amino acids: CASSITSGGAEETQYF. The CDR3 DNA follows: TGTGCCAGCAGTATTACTAGCGGGGGGGCGGAAGAGACCCAGTACTTC. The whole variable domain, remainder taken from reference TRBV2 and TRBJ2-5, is EPEVTQTPSHQVTQMGQEVILRCVPISNHLYFYWYRQILGQKVEFLVSFYNNEISEKSEIFDDQFSVERPDGSNFTLKIRSTKLEDSAMYFCASSITSGGAEETQYFGPGTRLLVL.

The CDR3 DNA reads as TGCGCCAGCAGGACTGACGCCGGGGAGCTGTTTTTT. This translates into CASRTDAGELFF. The rearrangement links TRBV23-1 to TRBJ2-2; no firm D call. TRBV23-1 is marked as an open reading frame, function uncertain. The CDR3 covers 12 residues. V lost 6 bases to trimming and J lost 6 bases, with 8 bases between them.

The CDR3 DNA reads TGTGCCAGCGGAGACAGGGACCCCGCTACGCAGTATTTT. Protein: CASGDRDPATQYF. V is TRBV6-5 and J is TRBJ2-3; 7 bases fit TRBD1. The CDR3 contains 13 residues. From germline, CDR1 is MNHEY and CDR2 SVGAGI. The ends lost 8 bases at V and 8 bases at J; junction bases unmatched: 10.

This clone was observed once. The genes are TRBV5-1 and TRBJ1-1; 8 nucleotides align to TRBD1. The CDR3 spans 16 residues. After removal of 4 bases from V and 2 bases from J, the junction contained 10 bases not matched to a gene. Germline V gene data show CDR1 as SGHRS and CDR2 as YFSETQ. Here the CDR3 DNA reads TGCGCCAGCAGCCGGGTAGGTGGACAGGGAAACACTGAAGCTTTCTTT. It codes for CASSRVGGQGNTEAFF.

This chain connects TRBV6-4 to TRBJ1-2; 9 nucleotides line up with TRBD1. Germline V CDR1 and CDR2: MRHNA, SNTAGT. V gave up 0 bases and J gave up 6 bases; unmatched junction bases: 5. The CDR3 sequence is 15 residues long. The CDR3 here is CASSDSGTGYDGYTF. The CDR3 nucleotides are TGTGCCAGCAGTGACTCTGGGACAGGGTATGATGGCTACACCTTC.

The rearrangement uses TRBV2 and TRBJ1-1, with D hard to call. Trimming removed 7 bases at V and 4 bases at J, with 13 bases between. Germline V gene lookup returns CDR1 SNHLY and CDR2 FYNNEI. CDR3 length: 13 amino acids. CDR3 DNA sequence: TGTGCCAGCACACGGTTCCTGTCCACTGAAGCTTTCTTT. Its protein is CASTRFLSTEAFF.

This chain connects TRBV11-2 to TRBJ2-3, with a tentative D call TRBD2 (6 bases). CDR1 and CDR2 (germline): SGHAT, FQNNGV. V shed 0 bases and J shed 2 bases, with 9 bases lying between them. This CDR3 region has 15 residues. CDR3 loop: CASSLDGGLTDTQYF. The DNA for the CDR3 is TGTGCCAGCAGCTTAGACGGGGGACTCACAGATACGCAGTATTTT. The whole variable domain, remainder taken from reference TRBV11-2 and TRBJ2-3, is EAGVAQSPRYKIIEKRQSVAFWCNPISGHATLYWYQQILGQGPKLLIQFQNNGVVDDSQLPKDRFSAERLKGVDSTLKIQPAKLEDSAVYLCASSLDGGLTDTQYFGPGTRLTVL.